The text below deals with one TCR beta chain. The CDR3 consists of 15 residues. Per the germline V gene, CDR1 is GTSNPN and CDR2 is SVGIG (reference sequence). These data originate in a study of shared clonotypes between healthy human individuals. Measured with immunoSEQ multiplex PCR; TCRdb has only the in-frame clones, and not every one. This repertoire shows over a million clones, approximately 80% found once; its top ten account for 0.55% to 0.7%. This receptor was taken from a man aged 18 to 30 in good health. Some clones in this sample may be carry-over from other donors' samples. The genes are TRBV30 and TRBJ2-5; 7 nucleotides match TRBD2. Gene TRBJ2-7 matches the end of the DNA better, so the J call may be wrong. The sample comprised memory CD4+ T cells from PBMCs. The subset here: CD45RA-negative fraction. This CDR3 reads CAWSVGGSLAYEQYF. The CDR3 nucleotides are TGTGCCTGGAGTGTGGGCGGGAGCCTTGCCTACGAGCAGTACTTC.